This T cell receptor beta chain derives from a study of T cell repertoires in cytomegalovirus infection. Study in general: The study used recently identified HLA-C-restricted and well-studied HLA-B-restricted CMV epitopes. CMV infection plus the matching HLA type was flagged by public TCR beta signatures. Points from the study as a whole: Clonotype analysis showed dominance of the ex vivo response by HLA-C-restricted CMV-specific TCR beta clonotypes. Public TCR beta family frequency separated CMV-and-HLA carriers, including in an independent cohort.

V lost 7 bases to trimming and J lost 0 bases, with 13 bases between them. The CDR3 runs 15 residues. Germline V gene sequence: CDR1 MNHNY, CDR2 SVGAGI (reference sequence). Regarding this clonotype: As yet, its antigen is unknown.

Each CDR3 protein is one row after TCRdb ran MiXCR on the reads. This sample yields roughly 990,000 distinct CDR3 sequences, of which roughly 31% are seen a single time; 10% to 15% belongs to the top ten. This sequence was found in a human donor in good health (CMV status not recorded). Some clones in this sample may be carry-over from other donors' samples. This rearrangement joins TRBV6-6 to TRBJ2-1; D is ambiguous. Sequences were derived from cultured CD8+ T cells from PBMCs, sampled from culture after CMV antigen stimulation. The CDR3 loop reads CASTDTFSSYNEQFF. CDR3 bases: TGTGCCAGCACCGACACTTTCAGCTCCTACAATGAGCAGTTCTTC.